The 21 T cell receptor beta chains listed next were all sequenced from one sample in a study of a mutant IDH1 vaccine in newly diagnosed glioma. Time point reported: baseline, week 1 (first vaccination visit). As for treatment: pre-vaccination baseline after standard-of-care therapy. Data came from immunoSEQ multiplex PCR; TCRdb stores just in-frame clones and leaves some out. The sample consists of about 100,000 clones, around 77% of them appearing once. Material: PBMCs, obtained from a glioma patient treated with radiotherapy, temozolomide or both. These receptors originate from a man in his forties with glioma.

The V and J genes are TRBV29-1 and TRBJ1-1; 8 nucleotides line up with TRBD1. V gave up 3 bases and J gave up 5 bases; unmatched junction bases: 5. CDR3 length: 13 residues. CDR1 is SQVTM and CDR2 is ANQGSEA in the germline V gene. The CDR3 nucleotides read TGCAGCGTTGATCAGGGGGCGAGTACTGAAGCTTTCTTT. Translation: CSVDQGASTEAFF.

This rearrangement joins TRBV7-9 to TRBJ1-4; TRBD1 aligns across 10 bases. The CDR3 extends over 15 amino acids. The germline gives CDR1 SEHNR, CDR2 FQNEAQ (reference sequence). V lost 4 bases, J lost 5 bases, and 4 bases stayed unmatched. The CDR3 region has the DNA TGTGCCAGCAGCTATGGACAGGGGGGGAATGAAAAACTGTTTTTT. This translates into CASSYGQGGNEKLFF.

This chain connects TRBV19 to TRBJ2-7; D is possibly TRBD1 or TRBD2 (5 bases each). The V gene lost 5 bases and the J gene lost 5 bases, with 19 bases spanning the gap. CDR3 length: 15 amino acids. Looked up from germline, CDR1 is LNHDA and CDR2 is SQIVND (reference sequence). The CDR3 nucleotides are TGTGCCAGTAGTCCTTGGGACCGTGCGGTCAACGAGCAGTACTTC. It specifies CASSPWDRAVNEQYF.

The chain joins TRBV5-1 to TRBJ2-7, with 15 bases aligning to TRBD2. The V gene's germline CDR1 is SGHRS and CDR2 YFSETQ. With V trimmed by 4 bases and J by 5 bases, 19 bases remained unmatched. This CDR3 comprises 20 residues. CDR3 amino acids: CASSTKTGSGLAGGKDEQYF. The DNA for the CDR3 is TGCGCCAGCAGCACCAAGACAGGCTCCGGACTAGCGGGGGGGAAGGACGAGCAGTACTTC.

The chain employs TRBV19 and TRBJ1-5; D perhaps matches TRBD1 (6 bases). V was cut by 9 bases and J by 11 bases, with 17 bases left in between. Germline V gene sequence: CDR1 LNHDA, CDR2 SQIVND (reference sequence). The CDR3 loop spans 12 amino acids. In DNA form, the CDR3 reads TGTGCCAGCACTATAGAAGGGGACACCCAGCATTTT. Protein product: CASTIEGDTQHF.

This clone came up a few times. The chain links TRBV27 to TRBJ2-7; D assignment may be TRBD1 or TRBD2 (6 bases each). CDR1 and CDR2 (germline): MNHEY, SMNVEV (reference sequence). The CDR3 has 15 residues. V was trimmed by 5 bases and J by 6 bases, leaving 20 bases between them. The CDR3 region has the DNA TGTGCCAGCAGTCCACTCCAGGAGGGGGGTATCGAGCAGTACTTC. Translation: CASSPLQEGGIEQYF.

The chain has TRBV6-4 and TRBJ1-6, with D unresolved. CDR1 is MRHNA and CDR2 is SNTAGT in the germline V gene. The CDR3 totals 13 residues. V lost 3 bases, J lost 7 bases, and 7 bases lay in between. The CDR3, as DNA: TGTGCCAGCAGTGAGAAGAGCAATTCACCCCTCCACTTT. It translates to CASSEKSNSPLHF.

V is TRBV6-1 and J is TRBJ1-2, with 9 bases aligning to TRBD1. The CDR3 runs 14 residues. Unmatched junction bases numbered 8, after V lost 8 bases and J lost 4 bases. Per germline, CDR1 MNHNS and CDR2 SASEGT. The CDR3 DNA sequence: TGTGCCAGCTCCCGGGACAGGGAGGCCTATGGCTACACCTTC. Its protein product is CASSRDREAYGYTF.

This clone was observed once. The rearrangement links TRBV7-9 to TRBJ1-2; D might be TRBD1 (5 bases). The CDR3 spans 15 residues. Between the trimmed V and J ends, which lost 5 bases and 4 bases, there was a span of 17 bases. CDR1 is SEHNR and CDR2 is FQNEAQ in the germline V gene (reference sequence). The DNA of the CDR3 is TGTGCCAGCAGCCCGGAAGTTTCGGGGGGCTATGGCTACACCTTC. Protein product: CASSPEVSGGYGYTF.

The J gene is TRBJ2-7, the V gene TRBV10-3; D is undetermined. V was trimmed by 6 bases and J by 1 base, leaving 7 bases between them. The CDR3 covers 12 residues. Germline V lookup: CDR1 ENHRY, CDR2 SYGVKD. The chain's CDR3 is CAISGTSYEQYF. CDR3 in DNA: TGTGCCATCAGCGGAACATCCTACGAGCAGTACTTC.

The chain is built from TRBV10-3 and TRBJ1-4, with 10 nucleotides matching TRBD1. Trimming cost V 3 bases and J 8 bases; bases outside gene matches: 12. CDR1 and CDR2 (germline): ENHRY, SYGVKD. CDR3 length: 17 amino acids. The CDR3: CAISDGTGEHFLEKLFF. As DNA, the CDR3 is TGTGCCATCAGTGACGGGACAGGGGAGCATTTCCTGGAAAAACTGTTTTTT.

V is TRBV2 and J is TRBJ2-5, with D possibly matching TRBD2 (6 bases). The CDR3 extends over 16 amino acids. Per the germline V gene, CDR1 is SNHLY and CDR2 is FYNNEI. The V end was cut by 2 bases, the J end by 0 bases, with 13 bases between. CDR3 DNA: TGTGCCAGCAGTGAACTTACGCGGGGTGACCAAGAGACCCAGTACTTC. Translated: CASSELTRGDQETQYF.

This sequence joins TRBV5-4 and TRBJ2-7; 9 bases line up with TRBD1. Losses at the gene ends were 6 bases for V and 9 bases for J; bases not matched to a gene: 16. This CDR3 comprises 15 residues. Germline V gives CDR1 SGHNT, CDR2 YYREEE (reference sequence). CDR3 region: CASTPPGQGNRRQYF. The CDR3 coding sequence is TGTGCCAGCACCCCCCCAGGACAGGGGAATCGGCGGCAGTACTTC.

V is TRBV4-3 and J is TRBJ2-1, with TRBD2 as a possible D gene (6 bases). Germline values: CDR1 LGHNA, CDR2 YSLEER. The CDR3 contains 17 residues. V lost 1 base and J lost 7, with 20 bases in between. The CDR3 nucleotides are TGCGCCAGCAGCCAAGCCCCAGACCCGTTCCGGGGGAATGAGCAGTTCTTC. It specifies CASSQAPDPFRGNEQFF.

The gene calls are TRBV18 and TRBJ1-6, with TRBD1 as a possible D gene (5 bases). V gave up 3 bases and J gave up 4 bases, with 7 bases separating them. The CDR3 is 14 amino acids. Germline V CDR1 and CDR2: KGHSH, LQKENI. CDR3 DNA sequence: TGTGCCAGCTCACCGGCAGGGTATAATTCACCCCTCCACTTT. This translates into CASSPAGYNSPLHF. Drawing the rest from reference TRBV18 and TRBJ1-6, the complete variable domain is NAGVMQNPRHLVRRRGQEARLRCSPMKGHSHVYWYRQLPEEGLKFMVYLQKENIIDESGMPKERFSAEFPKEGPSILRIQQVVRGDSAAYFCASSPAGYNSPLHFGNGTRLTVT.

The chain is built from TRBV4-1 and TRBJ2-7, with TRBD2 identical over 7 bases. This CDR3 contains 16 residues. Trimming took 0 bases from V and 6 from J; bases not matched to a gene: 11. CDR1 is MGHRA, CDR2 YSYEKL, per germline. CDR3 region: CASSQDGSGLAAEQYF. CDR3 in DNA: TGCGCCAGCAGCCAAGATGGGAGTGGGCTAGCGGCCGAGCAGTACTTC.

The chain employs TRBV4-2 and TRBJ2-7; D may be TRBD2 (6 bases). The CDR3 totals 16 residues. Looked up from germline, CDR1 is LGHNA and CDR2 is YNFKEQ. V was pared by 0 bases and J by 1 base, with 13 bases between. CDR3 in DNA: TGTGCCAGCAGCCAAGATGGTTCAGGAGGGTCCTACGAGCAGTACTTC. This sequence encodes CASSQDGSGGSYEQYF.

The rearrangement uses TRBV2 and TRBJ2-3; D might be TRBD2 (6 bases). The V end was cut by 4 bases, the J end by 0 bases, with 17 bases between. The CDR3 is made up of 17 amino acids. Germline CDR1 and CDR2: SNHLY and FYNNEI. This chain's CDR3 is CASSANERAASTDTQYF. The CDR3 coding sequence is TGTGCCAGCAGTGCCAATGAGCGGGCCGCTAGCACAGATACGCAGTATTTT.

This chain links TRBV5-8 with TRBJ2-6; D is unresolved. V gave up 2 bases and J gave up 0 bases, with 12 bases separating them. This CDR3 has 17 residues. CDR1 is SGHTS, CDR2 YDEGEE, per germline. The CDR3 DNA is TGTGCCAGCAGCTTAATGATCGGCACCTCTGGGGCCAACGTCCTGACTTTC. Residues: CASSLMIGTSGANVLTF.

This chain connects TRBV19 to TRBJ2-3; 11 positions match TRBD2. The CDR3 length is 17 residues. The junction had 7 bases not matched to a gene; V was cut back by 3 bases and J by 2 bases. The V gene's germline CDR1 is LNHDA and CDR2 SQIVND (reference sequence). The CDR3 sequence is CASSIGPSGRFTDTQYF. The CDR3 region has the DNA TGTGCCAGTAGTATCGGTCCTAGCGGGAGGTTCACAGATACGCAGTATTTT.

In this sample, this clone turned up once. This chain's CDR3 is CASSPRAGDNSPLHF. DNA of the CDR3: TGCGCCAGCAGCCCCAGGGCAGGTGATAATTCACCCCTCCACTTT. The chain combines TRBV4-3 with TRBJ1-6; weak D call: TRBD1 (5 bases). The V and J ends lost 4 bases and 5 bases respectively, with 12 bases between them. The CDR3 spans 15 residues. CDR1 LGHNA and CDR2 YSLEER come from the germline V gene.